The sequence of this T cell receptor beta chain was determined in a study of cytomegalovirus exposure and HLA in healthy donors. This clone appeared a few times. The germline V gene has CDR1 LGHNA and CDR2 YNFKEQ. With V trimmed by 4 bases and J by 3 bases, 9 bases remained unmatched. CDR3 length: 15 amino acids. It was with 60 Vbeta and 13 Jbeta primers that the PCR ran. Generated by immunoSEQ multiplex PCR, the TCRdb table keeps only in-frame clones and is missing some. The table lists about 190,000 clones, 75% to 85% of them singletons. The TCR was taken from a boy aged 10-17 years in good health and CMV-seronegative. This sequence joins TRBV4-2 and TRBJ2-7, with TRBD1 identical over 7 bases. The specimen was PBMCs. The CDR3 DNA reads as TGTGCCAGCAGCCCCTCTTTGTGGGACAGCTACGAGCAGTACTTC. The encoded protein is CASSPSLWDSYEQYF.